This TCR beta chain is from a study of PD-L1 blockade in urothelial cancer. In the study overall: From 0 to 3 prior chemotherapy regimens had been given to the patients. Blood analyses occurred 3 weeks (second dose) and 6 weeks post treatment start. General study results and limits: Having blood TCR clonality under the median before treatment predicted better survival.

A spike-in of synthetic TCR analog templates was added to each PCR. Repertoires were generated with immunoSEQ multiplex PCR, while TCRdb's copy carries only in-frame clones and drops some. Here the sample spans about 69,000 clones, around nine tenths being singletons. With V trimmed by 4 bases and J by 2 bases, 10 bases remained unmatched. The germline gives CDR1 LNHDA, CDR2 SQIVND (reference sequence). The CDR3 covers 17 residues. Points on this clone: Its antigen remains unknown.

The V and J genes are TRBV19 and TRBJ2-2; 7 nucleotides line up with TRBD2. The sample in question was PBMCs, obtained around atezolizumab (anti-PD-L1) treatment. The TCR sequence derives from a man aged 55 to 70 with urothelial cancer. The CDR3 region is CASSRIASGPNTGELFF. The CDR3 DNA sequence: TGTGCCAGTAGTAGGATAGCTAGCGGACCAAACACCGGGGAGCTGTTTTTT.